The TCR beta chain under discussion was sequenced for a study of metastatic and nonmetastatic thyroid tumors. In the study overall: Repertoires were compared across blood and tumor or nodule tissue from malignant and benign thyroid patients.

With 8 bases clipped from V and 7 bases from J, the junction kept 7 bases outside the gene matches. Germline V lookup: CDR1 MNHNS, CDR2 SASEGT. This CDR3 has 14 amino acids. Authors' analysis steps: The distant-metastasis classifier for papillary thyroid cancer was built from CDR3 differences across clinicopathological groups. TCRdb called clones again from the PCR reads with MiXCR. The V and J calls reflect TCRdb's pipeline rather than the authors' work. The data show about 93,000 clones, around 7.8% seen once. Patients underwent thyroid surgery, and none had received any treatment before it. This clone was recorded many times.

The sample comprised blood. The chain recombines TRBV6-1 with TRBJ1-6; 8 bases match TRBD1. The source is a female donor with papillary thyroid cancer or a benign thyroid nodule (not recorded which). Some clones in this sample may be carry-over from other donors' samples. The CDR3 DNA follows: TGTGCCAGCGGCGGACAGGGTGGGAATTCACCCCTCCACTTT. Protein product: CASGGQGGNSPLHF.